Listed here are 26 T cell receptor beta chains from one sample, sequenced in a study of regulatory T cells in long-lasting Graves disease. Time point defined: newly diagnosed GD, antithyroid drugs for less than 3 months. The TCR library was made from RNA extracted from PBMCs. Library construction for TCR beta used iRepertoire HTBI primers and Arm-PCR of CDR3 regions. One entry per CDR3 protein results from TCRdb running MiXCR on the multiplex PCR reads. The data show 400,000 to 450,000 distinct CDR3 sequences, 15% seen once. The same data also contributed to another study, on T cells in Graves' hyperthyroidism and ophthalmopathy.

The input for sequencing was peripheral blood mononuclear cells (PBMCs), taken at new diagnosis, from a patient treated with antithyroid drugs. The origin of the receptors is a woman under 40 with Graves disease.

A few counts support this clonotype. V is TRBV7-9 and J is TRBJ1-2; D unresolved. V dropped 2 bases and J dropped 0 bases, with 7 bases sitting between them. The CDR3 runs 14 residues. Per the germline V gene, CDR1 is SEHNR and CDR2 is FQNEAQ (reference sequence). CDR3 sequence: CASSLKGANYGYTF. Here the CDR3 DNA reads TGTGCCAGCAGCTTAAAGGGCGCTAACTATGGCTACACCTTC.

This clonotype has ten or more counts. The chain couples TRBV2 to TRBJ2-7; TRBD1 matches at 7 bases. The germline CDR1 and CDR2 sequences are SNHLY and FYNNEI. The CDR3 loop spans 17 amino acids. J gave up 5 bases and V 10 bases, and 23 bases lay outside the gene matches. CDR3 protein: CATSPRDSVSSVHEQYF. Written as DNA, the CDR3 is TGTGCCACCTCACCTCGGGACAGCGTTTCTTCCGTCCACGAGCAGTACTTC.

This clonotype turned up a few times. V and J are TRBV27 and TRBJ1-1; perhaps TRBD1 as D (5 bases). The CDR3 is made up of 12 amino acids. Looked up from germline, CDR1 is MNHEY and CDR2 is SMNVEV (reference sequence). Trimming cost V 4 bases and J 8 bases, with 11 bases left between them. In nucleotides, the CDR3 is TGTGCCAGCAGTTCTATCTGGGGGGAAGCTTTCTTT. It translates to CASSSIWGEAFF.

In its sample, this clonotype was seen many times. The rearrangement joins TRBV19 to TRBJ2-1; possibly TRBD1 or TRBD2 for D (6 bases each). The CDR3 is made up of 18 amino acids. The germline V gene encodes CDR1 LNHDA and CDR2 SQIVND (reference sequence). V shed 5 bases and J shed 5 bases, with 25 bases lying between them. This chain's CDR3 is CASSPRGFGGASDNEQFF. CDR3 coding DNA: TGTGCCAGTAGTCCCCGTGGTTTCGGGGGCGCATCAGACAATGAGCAGTTCTTC.

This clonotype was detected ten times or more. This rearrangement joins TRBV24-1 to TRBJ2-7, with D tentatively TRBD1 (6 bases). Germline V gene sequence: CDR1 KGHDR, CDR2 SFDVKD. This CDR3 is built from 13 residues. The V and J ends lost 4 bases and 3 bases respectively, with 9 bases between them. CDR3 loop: CATSETQGYEQYF. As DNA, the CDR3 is TGTGCCACCAGTGAGACACAGGGCTACGAGCAGTACTTC.

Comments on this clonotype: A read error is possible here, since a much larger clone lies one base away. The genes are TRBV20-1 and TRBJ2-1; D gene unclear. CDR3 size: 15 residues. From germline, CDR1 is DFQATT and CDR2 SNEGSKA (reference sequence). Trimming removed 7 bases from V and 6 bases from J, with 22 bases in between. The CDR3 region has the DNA TGCAGTGTTAGTGACTGGGTAAGGGTGAGCAATGAGCAGTTCTTC. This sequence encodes CSVSDWVRVSNEQFF.

CDR3: CASSSGGAEQFF. Written as DNA, the CDR3 is TGTGCCAGCAGTTCGGGAGGCGCTGAGCAGTTCTTC. The chain joins TRBV12-3 or TRBV12-4 to TRBJ2-1, with 7 bases identical to TRBD2. The trim removed 4 bases at V and 9 bases at J, leaving 3 bases unmatched. CDR3 length: 12 amino acids.

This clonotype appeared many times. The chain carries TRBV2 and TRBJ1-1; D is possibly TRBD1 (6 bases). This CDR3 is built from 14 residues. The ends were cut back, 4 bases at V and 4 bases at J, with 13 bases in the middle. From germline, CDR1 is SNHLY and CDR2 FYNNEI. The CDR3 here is CASSAGQMITEAFF. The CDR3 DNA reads TGTGCCAGCAGTGCCGGACAGATGATCACTGAAGCTTTCTTT.

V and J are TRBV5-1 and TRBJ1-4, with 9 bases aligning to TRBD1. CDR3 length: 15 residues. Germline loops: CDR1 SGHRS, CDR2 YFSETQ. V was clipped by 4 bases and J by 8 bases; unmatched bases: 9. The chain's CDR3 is CASSPRDRAREKLFF. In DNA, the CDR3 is TGCGCCAGCAGCCCTAGGGACAGGGCACGGGAAAAACTGTTTTTT.

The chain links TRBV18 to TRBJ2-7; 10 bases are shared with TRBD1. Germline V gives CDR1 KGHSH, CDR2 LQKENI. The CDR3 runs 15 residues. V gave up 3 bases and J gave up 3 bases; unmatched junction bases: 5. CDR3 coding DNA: TGTGCCAGCTCACCTGAGACAGGGGGCTACTACGAGCAGTACTTC. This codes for CASSPETGGYYEQYF.

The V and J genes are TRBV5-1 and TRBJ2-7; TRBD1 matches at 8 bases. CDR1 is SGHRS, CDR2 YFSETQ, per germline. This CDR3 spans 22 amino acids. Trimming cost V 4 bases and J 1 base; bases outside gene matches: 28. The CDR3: CASSQDPTTPGQVQSGSYEQYF. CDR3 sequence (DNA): TGCGCCAGCAGCCAAGATCCGACCACTCCGGGACAGGTTCAATCCGGTTCCTACGAGCAGTACTTC.

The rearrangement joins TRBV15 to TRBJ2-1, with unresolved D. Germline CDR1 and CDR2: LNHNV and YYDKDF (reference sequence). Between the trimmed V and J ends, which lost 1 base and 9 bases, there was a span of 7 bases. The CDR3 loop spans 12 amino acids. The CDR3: CATSRGESEQFF. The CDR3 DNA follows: TGTGCCACCAGCAGAGGAGAAAGTGAGCAGTTCTTC.

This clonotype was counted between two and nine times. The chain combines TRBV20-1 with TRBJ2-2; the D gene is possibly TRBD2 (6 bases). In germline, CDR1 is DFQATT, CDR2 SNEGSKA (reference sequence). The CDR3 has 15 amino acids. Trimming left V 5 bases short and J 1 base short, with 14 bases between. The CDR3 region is CSAPDRDWNTGELFF. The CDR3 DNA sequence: TGCAGTGCTCCCGACCGGGACTGGAACACCGGGGAGCTGTTTTTT.

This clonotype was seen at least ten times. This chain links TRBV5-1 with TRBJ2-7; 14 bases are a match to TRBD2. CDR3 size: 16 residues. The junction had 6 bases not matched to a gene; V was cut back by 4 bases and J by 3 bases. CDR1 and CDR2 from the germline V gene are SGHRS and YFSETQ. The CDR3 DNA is TGCGCCAGCAGCCCCCGGGGGACTAGCGGGGGCTACGAGCAGTACTTC. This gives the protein CASSPRGTSGGYEQYF.

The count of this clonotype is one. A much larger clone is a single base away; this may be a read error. Here the CDR3 DNA reads TGTGCCAGCGGCGGAGGCCCACAGGGCACAGATACGCAGTATTTT. Translation: CASGGGPQGTDTQYF. This chain links TRBV7-8 with TRBJ2-3; D is possibly TRBD1 or TRBD2 (5 bases each). Trimming removed 8 bases from V and 1 base from J, with 16 bases in between. The germline V gene encodes CDR1 SGHVS and CDR2 FQNEAQ. The CDR3 has 15 amino acids.

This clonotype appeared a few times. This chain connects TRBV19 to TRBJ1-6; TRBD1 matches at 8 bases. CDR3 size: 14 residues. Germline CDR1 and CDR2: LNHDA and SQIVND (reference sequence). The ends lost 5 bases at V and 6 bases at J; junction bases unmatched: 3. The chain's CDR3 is CASSPGGLNSPLHF. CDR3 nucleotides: TGTGCCAGTAGTCCAGGGGGCCTTAATTCACCCCTCCACTTT.

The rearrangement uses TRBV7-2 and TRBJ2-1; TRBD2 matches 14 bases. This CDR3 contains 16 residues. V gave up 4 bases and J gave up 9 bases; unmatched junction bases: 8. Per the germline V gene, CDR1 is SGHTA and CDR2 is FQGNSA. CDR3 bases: TGTGCCAGCAGCTCCACGACTAGCGGGAGGGGAATTGAGCAGTTCTTC. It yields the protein CASSSTTSGRGIEQFF.

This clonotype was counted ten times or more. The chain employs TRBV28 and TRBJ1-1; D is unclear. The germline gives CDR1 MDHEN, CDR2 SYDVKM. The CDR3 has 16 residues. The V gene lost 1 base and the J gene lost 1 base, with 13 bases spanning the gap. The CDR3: CASSLLRAGRNTEAFF. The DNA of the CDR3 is TGTGCCAGCAGTTTATTACGGGCAGGCCGGAACACTGAAGCTTTCTTT.

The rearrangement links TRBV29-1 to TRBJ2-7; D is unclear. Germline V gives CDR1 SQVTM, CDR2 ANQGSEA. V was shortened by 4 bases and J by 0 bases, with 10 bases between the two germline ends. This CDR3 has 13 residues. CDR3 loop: CSVGVGVSYEQYF. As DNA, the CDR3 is TGCAGCGTTGGGGTAGGCGTCTCCTACGAGCAGTACTTC.

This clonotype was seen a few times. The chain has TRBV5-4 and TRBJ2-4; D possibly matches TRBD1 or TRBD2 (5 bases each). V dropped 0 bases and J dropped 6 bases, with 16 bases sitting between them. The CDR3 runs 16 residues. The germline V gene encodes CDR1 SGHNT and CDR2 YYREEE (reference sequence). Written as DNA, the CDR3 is TGTGCCAGCAGCTTGGACCCCCTAGATGGGGGAAACATTCAGTACTTC. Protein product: CASSLDPLDGGNIQYF.

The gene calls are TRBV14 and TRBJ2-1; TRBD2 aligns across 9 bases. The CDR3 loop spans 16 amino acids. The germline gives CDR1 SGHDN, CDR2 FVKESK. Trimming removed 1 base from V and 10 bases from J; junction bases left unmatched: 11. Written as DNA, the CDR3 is TGTGCCAGCAGCCAAGTCTTTGGTAGCGGGAGAGTGGAGCAGTTCTTC. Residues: CASSQVFGSGRVEQFF.

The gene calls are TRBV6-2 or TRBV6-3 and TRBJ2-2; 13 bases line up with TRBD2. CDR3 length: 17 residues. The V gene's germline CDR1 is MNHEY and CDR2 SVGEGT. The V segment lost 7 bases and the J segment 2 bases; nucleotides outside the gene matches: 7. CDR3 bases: TGTGCCAGCACCTTACTAGCGGGAGGGCCCAACACCGGGGAGCTGTTTTTT. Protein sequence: CASTLLAGGPNTGELFF.

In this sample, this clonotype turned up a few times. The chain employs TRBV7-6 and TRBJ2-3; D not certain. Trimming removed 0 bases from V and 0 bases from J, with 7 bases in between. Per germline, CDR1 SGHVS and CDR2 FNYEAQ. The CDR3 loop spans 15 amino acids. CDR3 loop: CASSLAPRSTDTQYF. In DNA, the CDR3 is TGTGCCAGCAGCTTAGCCCCCAGAAGCACAGATACGCAGTATTTT.

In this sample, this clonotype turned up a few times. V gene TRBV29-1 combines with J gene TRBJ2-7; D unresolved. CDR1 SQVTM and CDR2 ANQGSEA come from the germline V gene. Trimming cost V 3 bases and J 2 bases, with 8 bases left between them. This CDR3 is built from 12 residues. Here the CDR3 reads CSVEVNTYEQYF. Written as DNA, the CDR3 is TGCAGCGTTGAGGTTAACACCTACGAGCAGTACTTC.

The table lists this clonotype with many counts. CDR3 DNA: TGTGCCAGCAGCTTAGTAGGGGTGGACCCCGGCCGGAGGTCACCCCTCCACTTT. Translation: CASSLVGVDPGRRSPLHF. The rearrangement joins TRBV11-2 to TRBJ1-6; a weak D match, TRBD1 (5 bases). There are 18 residues in the CDR3. V was cut by 1 base and J by 10 bases, with 23 bases left in between. Germline loops: CDR1 SGHAT, CDR2 FQNNGV.

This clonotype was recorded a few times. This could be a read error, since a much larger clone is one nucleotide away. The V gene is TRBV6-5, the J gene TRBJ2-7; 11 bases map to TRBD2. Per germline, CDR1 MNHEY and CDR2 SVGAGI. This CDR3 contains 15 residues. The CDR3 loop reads CASSYRLAGSYGQYF. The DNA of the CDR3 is TGTGCCAGCAGTTACCGACTAGCGGGATCCTACGGGCAGTACTTC.